The 20 T cell receptor beta chains in this list originate from one sample, sequenced in a study of tissue T cells after allogeneic stem cell transplantation. The table came from immunoSEQ multiplex PCR; TCRdb's copy has only in-frame clones and leaves some out. The sample comprises some 8,000 clones, roughly a third of which are singletons, and about 3.1% rests with the top ten. Indicated time point: mouse harvest day 14 after allogeneic transplant. The graft held 10^6 splenic CD5+ T cells and 10^7 T-cell-depleted bone marrow cells. The sample was skin. These receptors came from a female BALB/c mouse given C57BL/6 T cells with graft-versus-host disease after an allogeneic hematopoietic cell transplant.

Points on this clone: The gene names given are mouse names. The read comes to an end 1 residue before the CDR3 does, leaving the germline J gene to fill in the end. The chain combines TRBV2 with TRBJ2-3; 10 bases fit TRBD2. CDR3 length: 15 residues. Germline values: CDR1 LGHNA, CDR2 YSYQKL. After removal of 2 bases from V and 3 bases from J, the junction contained 2 bases not matched to a gene. This CDR3 reads CASSQLGGRAETLYF. Partial CDR3 DNA: TGTGCCAGCAGCCAACTGGGGGGGCGCGCAGAAACGCTGTAT.

The sample holds a few counts of this clone. Gene names and germline match the mouse. The CDR3 end falls 1 residue outside the read, so it is completed with the germline J gene. This chain uses TRBV26 with TRBJ1-5; tentative D call: TRBD1 (6 bases). This CDR3 is built from 14 residues. Trimming removed 2 bases from V and 3 bases from J, with 8 bases in between. Germline assignment: CDR1 KGHPV and CDR2 FQNQEV (reference sequence). The DNA read from the CDR3 is TGTGCCAGCAGTCTGAACAGGGTCAACCAGGCTCCGCTT. It encodes CASSLNRVNQAPL. The complete CDR3 protein is CASSLNRVNQAPLF.

With regard to this clone: Being one base from a much bigger clone, this may be a read error. Gene names refer to mouse genes. This sample also contains other DNA sequences that code for the same CDR3. The CDR3 loop reads CASSRTVQDTQYF. The DNA read from the CDR3 is TGTGCCAGCAGTCGGACAGTCCAAGACACCCAGTAC. This chain joins TRBV26 and TRBJ2-5; TRBD1 might be the D (6 bases). The read ends 1 residue shy of where the CDR3 ends; the end is completed using the germline J gene. CDR1 is KGHPV, CDR2 FQNQEV, per germline (reference sequence). CDR3 length: 13 residues. The germline V and J ends were trimmed by 4 bases and 2 bases, with 7 bases remaining between them. Drawing the rest from reference TRBV26 and TRBJ2-5, the complete variable domain is NSKVIQTPRYLVKGQGQKAKMRCIPEKGHPVVFWYQQNKNNEFKFLINFQNQEVLQQIDMTEKRFSAECPSNSPCSLEIQSSEAGDSALYLCASSRTVQDTQYFGPGTRLLVL.

This clone is medium-sized. The genes are named according to mouse. Read sequence stops 1 residue before the CDR3 end, and the germline J gene provides the missing end. V usage is TRBV23 and J usage is TRBJ2-5; the D call in the table, TRBD1, was not verified against the DNA. Per the germline V gene, CDR1 is KGHTA and CDR2 is FQNQQP. The CDR3 totals 14 residues. CDR3: CSSSRQINQDTQYF. CDR3 bases read: TGCTCCAGCAGTCGACAGATTAACCAAGACACCCAGTAC.

In its sample, this clone was seen a few times. Mouse gene names and germline throughout. The read comes to an end 1 residue before the CDR3 does, leaving the germline J gene to fill in the end. J is TRBJ2-3 and V is TRBV26, with D perhaps matching TRBD1 (5 bases). The length of the CDR3 is 13 residues. V dropped 7 bases and J dropped 0 bases, with 8 bases sitting between them. Germline values: CDR1 KGHPV, CDR2 FQNQEV (reference sequence). The CDR3 protein is CASKTASAETLYF. Incomplete CDR3 DNA: TGTGCCAGCAAGACAGCTAGTGCAGAAACGCTGTAT.

As for this clone: Gene names denote mouse genes. The DNA ends 1 residue before the CDR3 does, and the rest of the CDR3 is filled in from the germline J gene. This chain uses TRBV1 with TRBJ1-6; the match to TRBD1 covers 11 bases. TRBJ1-6 is an ORF, and what it does is uncertain. The CDR3 is 15 amino acids. V was clipped by 3 bases and J by 7 bases; unmatched bases: 2. CDR1 and CDR2 from the germline V gene are NSQYPW and LRSPGD (reference sequence). The part of the CDR3 DNA that was read is TGCACCTGCAGTGCCCGGGACAGGGGGAATTCGCCCCTCTAC. Translating it yields CTCSARDRGNSPLY. From start to end, the CDR3 is CTCSARDRGNSPLYF.

This clone was seen a handful of times. These gene names are mouse names. The read terminates 1 residue ahead of where the CDR3 ends, so the germline J gene completes it. The chain is built from TRBV26 and TRBJ2-2; D is ambiguous. The CDR3 loop spans 11 amino acids. The germline V and J ends were trimmed by 4 bases and 6 bases, with 3 bases remaining between them. Looked up from germline, CDR1 is KGHPV and CDR2 is FQNQEV (reference sequence). The CDR3 sequence: CASSRPGQLYF. Incomplete CDR3 DNA: TGTGCCAGCAGTCGACCCGGGCAGCTCTAC.

This clone has just a few counts. Gene and germline names: mouse. The DNA ends 1 residue before the CDR3 does, and the rest of the CDR3 is filled in from the germline J gene. The gene calls are TRBV3 and TRBJ1-4, with D unresolved. The length of the CDR3 is 14 residues. V dropped 0 bases and J dropped 2 bases, with 4 bases sitting between them. CDR1 and CDR2 from the germline V gene are SNHLY and FYNGKV (reference sequence). CDR3 protein: CASSLATSNERLFF. CDR3 bases read: TGTGCCAGCAGCTTAGCCACCTCCAACGAAAGATTATTT.

In the case of this clone: Mouse gene names apply. CDR3 bases read: TGTGCCAGCAGCTTAAGGGGGGGAAACTATGAACAGTAC. Amino acid sequence: CASSLRGGNYEQY. The CDR3 as a whole reads CASSLRGGNYEQYF. This sequence joins TRBV3 and TRBJ2-7; TRBD2 might be the D (7 bases). Read sequence stops 1 residue before the CDR3 end, and the germline J gene provides the missing end. Trimming stripped 2 bases from V and 3 bases from J, with 11 bases between. CDR1 SNHLY and CDR2 FYNGKV come from the germline V gene (reference sequence). This CDR3 region has 14 residues.

Comments on this clone: All gene names here are mouse names. The observed sequence ends 1 residue before the CDR3 terminus, with the missing tail filled in from the germline J gene. This chain joins TRBV1 and TRBJ2-4; D not resolved. The germline gives CDR1 NSQYPW, CDR2 LRSPGD (reference sequence). V was shortened by 5 bases and J by 0 bases, with 9 bases between the two germline ends. The CDR3 is 14 residues long. The sequenced CDR3 bases are TGCACCTGCAGTCCCGACAATAGTCAAAACACCTTGTAC. As protein: CTCSPDNSQNTLY. The CDR3 in full is CTCSPDNSQNTLYF.

As for this clone: The germline and genes are mouse ones. The read halts 1 residue ahead of the CDR3 end, with the missing end drawn from the germline J gene. The chain is built from TRBV3 and TRBJ1-3; D might be TRBD1 (6 bases). There are 16 residues in the CDR3. Germline V lookup: CDR1 SNHLY, CDR2 FYNGKV (reference sequence). V was clipped by 1 base and J by 1 base, with 11 bases between them. The DNA read from the CDR3 is TGTGCCAGCAGCTTAGGAGGCAGGGGATCTGGAAATACGCTCTAT. Its translation: CASSLGGRGSGNTLY. The whole CDR3 sequence reads CASSLGGRGSGNTLYF.

With respect to this clone: Mouse gene names and germline throughout. Sequencing ends 1 residue short of the CDR3 end; the germline J gene provides the rest. V and J are TRBV26 and TRBJ2-2, with 10 bases aligning to TRBD1. V was pared by 2 bases and J by 4 bases, with 1 base of the junction left unmatched. Germline V CDR1 and CDR2: KGHPV, FQNQEV (reference sequence). The CDR3 is 15 amino acids. CDR3 residues: CASSLDRGLTGQLYF. The CDR3 bases that were read are TGTGCCAGCAGTCTGGACAGGGGGCTCACCGGGCAGCTCTAC. Variable domain in full (rest from reference TRBV26 and TRBJ2-2): NSKVIQTPRYLVKGQGQKAKMRCIPEKGHPVVFWYQQNKNNEFKFLINFQNQEVLQQIDMTEKRFSAECPSNSPCSLEIQSSEAGDSALYLCASSLDRGLTGQLYFGEGSKLTVL.

For this clone: Gene and germline names: mouse. Sequencing ends 1 residue short of the CDR3 end; the germline J gene provides the rest. This chain uses TRBV1 with TRBJ1-1; tentatively, D is TRBD1 (6 bases). V lost 3 bases to trimming and J lost 0 bases, with 8 bases between them. This CDR3 comprises 14 residues. Germline CDR1 is NSQYPW and CDR2 is LRSPGD (reference sequence). CDR3 sequence: CTCSARTANTEVFF. Incomplete CDR3 DNA: TGCACCTGCAGTGCCCGGACAGCAAACACAGAAGTCTTC.

Points on this clone: All gene names here are mouse names. Read coverage stops 1 residue before the CDR3 terminus; the germline J gene supplies the remainder. Other DNA variants within this sample encode the same CDR3. V and J are TRBV26 and TRBJ1-1; 9 bases map to TRBD1. Germline V CDR1 and CDR2: KGHPV, FQNQEV (reference sequence). J was trimmed by 1 base and V by 4 bases; bases with no gene match: 1. This CDR3 spans 14 amino acids. CDR3 bases read: TGTGCCAGCAGTCCGGGACAGGGAAACACAGAAGTCTTC. Translation: CASSPGQGNTEVF. The full CDR3 protein reads CASSPGQGNTEVFF. Full variable domain (remainder filled in from reference TRBV26 and TRBJ1-1): NSKVIQTPRYLVKGQGQKAKMRCIPEKGHPVVFWYQQNKNNEFKFLINFQNQEVLQQIDMTEKRFSAECPSNSPCSLEIQSSEAGDSALYLCASSPGQGNTEVFFGKGTRLTVV.

In this sample, this clone is medium-sized. Germline and genes: mouse. The CDR3 here is CASSPWGARAETLYF. CDR3 DNA, as far as it was read: TGTGCCAGCAGCCCCTGGGGGGCCCGTGCAGAAACGCTGTAT. This chain joins TRBV3 and TRBJ2-3; 8 nucleotides line up with TRBD2. The CDR3 end lies 1 residue beyond the end of the read and is filled in from the germline J gene. Losses at the gene ends were 5 bases for V and 1 base for J; bases not matched to a gene: 5. The CDR3 runs 15 residues. The germline V gene encodes CDR1 SNHLY and CDR2 FYNGKV (reference sequence). Drawing the rest from reference TRBV3 and TRBJ2-3, the complete variable domain is GPKVLQIPSHQIIDMGQMVTLNCDPVSNHLYFYWYKQILGQQMEFLVNFYNGKVMEKSKLFKDQFSVERPDGSYFTLKIQPTALEDSAVYFCASSPWGARAETLYFGSGTRLTVL.

This clone was seen only a few times. Gene names and germline refer to mouse. The read stops 1 residue short of the end of the CDR3; the missing end is completed from the germline J gene. V and J are TRBV13-2 and TRBJ2-5; 8 bases agree with TRBD2. The CDR3 contains 15 residues. J was trimmed by 5 bases and V by 0 bases; bases with no gene match: 5. Germline V gives CDR1 NNHNN, CDR2 SYGAGS (reference sequence). CDR3 DNA, as far as it was read: TGTGCCAGCGGTGATGCGGGGGGGCGCAGAGACACCCAGTAC. Residues: CASGDAGGRRDTQY. The whole CDR3 sequence reads CASGDAGGRRDTQYF.

Turning to this clone: The gene symbols are mouse symbols. The CDR3 end falls 1 residue outside the read, so it is completed with the germline J gene. The chain links TRBV26 to TRBJ2-1; D gene ambiguous. Per the germline V gene, CDR1 is KGHPV and CDR2 is FQNQEV (reference sequence). The ends were cut back, 0 bases at V and 5 bases at J, with 5 bases in the middle. The CDR3 covers 13 residues. This CDR3 reads CASSLSRDAEQFF. Incomplete CDR3 DNA: TGTGCCAGCAGTCTGTCGAGGGATGCTGAGCAGTTC.

As to this clone: The germline and genes are mouse ones. The read finishes 1 residue shy of the CDR3 end, and the germline J gene is used to complete it. The chain uses TRBV1 and TRBJ2-4; TRBD2 agrees at 8 bases. From germline, CDR1 is NSQYPW and CDR2 LRSPGD (reference sequence). The junction had 4 bases not matched to a gene; V was cut back by 2 bases and J by 3 bases. This CDR3 region has 15 residues. This chain's CDR3 is CTCSASGGRQNTLYF. CDR3 DNA, as far as it was read: TGCACCTGCAGTGCATCGGGGGGGCGGCAAAACACCTTGTAC.

With regard to this clone: Gene labels here are mouse ones. CDR3 bases read: TGTGCCAGCAGTGGGACAAACAACCAGGCTCCGCTT. Protein: CASSGTNNQAPL. The CDR3 in full is CASSGTNNQAPLF. The gene calls are TRBV26 and TRBJ1-5, with D possibly matching TRBD1 (6 bases). The read is 1 residue too short to cover the CDR3 end, so that end is filled in from the germline J gene. CDR3 size: 13 residues. The germline V gene has CDR1 KGHPV and CDR2 FQNQEV (reference sequence). Trimming took off 5 bases at V and 1 base at J, with 6 bases between the two ends.

Concerning this clone: Gene labels here are mouse ones. The read ends 1 residue before the CDR3 terminus; that terminus is restored from the germline J gene. The chain links TRBV16 to TRBJ2-2; 9 bases line up with TRBD1. The CDR3 sequence is 17 residues long. V lost 0 bases and J lost 4; bases outside the gene matches: 6. Germline V gene sequence: CDR1 SGHSA, CDR2 FRNQAP. The part of the CDR3 DNA that was read is TGTGCAAGCAGCTTAGATTGGGGACAGGGCGGCACCGGGCAGCTCTAC. It is translated as CASSLDWGQGGTGQLY. The entire CDR3 protein is CASSLDWGQGGTGQLYF.